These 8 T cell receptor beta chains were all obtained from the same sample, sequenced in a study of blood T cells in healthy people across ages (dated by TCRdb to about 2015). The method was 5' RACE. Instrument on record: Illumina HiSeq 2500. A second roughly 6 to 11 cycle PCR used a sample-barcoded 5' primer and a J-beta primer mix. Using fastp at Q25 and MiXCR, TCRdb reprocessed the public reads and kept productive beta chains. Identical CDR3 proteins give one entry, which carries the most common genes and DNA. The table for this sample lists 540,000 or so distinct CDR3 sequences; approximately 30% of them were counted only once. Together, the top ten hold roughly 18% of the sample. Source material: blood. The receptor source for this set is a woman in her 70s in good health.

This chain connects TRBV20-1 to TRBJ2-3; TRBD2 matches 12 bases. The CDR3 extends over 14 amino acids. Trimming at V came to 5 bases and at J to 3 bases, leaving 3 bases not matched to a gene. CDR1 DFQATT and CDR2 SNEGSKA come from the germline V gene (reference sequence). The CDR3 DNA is TGCAGTGCTCCTCTAGCGGGGGGGACAGATACGCAGTATTTT. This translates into CSAPLAGGTDTQYF.

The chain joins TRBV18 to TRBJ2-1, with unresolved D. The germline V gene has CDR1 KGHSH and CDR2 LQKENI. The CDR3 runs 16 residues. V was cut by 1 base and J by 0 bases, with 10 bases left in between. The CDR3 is CASSPRAISSYNEQFF. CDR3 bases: TGTGCCAGCTCACCACGGGCAATAAGCTCCTACAATGAGCAGTTCTTC.

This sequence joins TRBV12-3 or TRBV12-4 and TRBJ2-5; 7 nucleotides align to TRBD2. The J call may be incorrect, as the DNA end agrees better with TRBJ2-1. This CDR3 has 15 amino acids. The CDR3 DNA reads TGTGCCAGCAGTCCGATGGGACTACTGTACAATGAGCAGTTCTTC. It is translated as CASSPMGLLYNEQFF.

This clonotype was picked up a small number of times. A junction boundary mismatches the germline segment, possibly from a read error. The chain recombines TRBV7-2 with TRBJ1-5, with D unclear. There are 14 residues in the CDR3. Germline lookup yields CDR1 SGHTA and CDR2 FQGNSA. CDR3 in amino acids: CASSLNTYNQPQHF. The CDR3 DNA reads TGCGCCAGCAGCTTGAACACTTATAATCAGCCCCAGCATTTT.

CDR3 sequence: CSARRPSANEQYF. DNA of the CDR3: TGCAGTGCTAGAAGGCCATCCGCCAACGAGCAGTACTTC. The J gene is TRBJ2-1, the V gene TRBV20-1; D is unresolved. The last part of the DNA fits TRBJ2-7 better; the J call may be wrong. Looked up from germline, CDR1 is DFQATT and CDR2 is SNEGSKA (reference sequence). The CDR3 length is 13 residues.

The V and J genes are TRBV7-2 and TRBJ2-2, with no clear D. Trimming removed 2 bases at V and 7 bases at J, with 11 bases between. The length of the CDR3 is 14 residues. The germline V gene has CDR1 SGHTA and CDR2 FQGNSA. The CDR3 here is CASSLWAGGGELFF. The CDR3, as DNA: TGTGCCAGCAGCTTATGGGCTGGTGGCGGGGAGCTGTTTTTT.

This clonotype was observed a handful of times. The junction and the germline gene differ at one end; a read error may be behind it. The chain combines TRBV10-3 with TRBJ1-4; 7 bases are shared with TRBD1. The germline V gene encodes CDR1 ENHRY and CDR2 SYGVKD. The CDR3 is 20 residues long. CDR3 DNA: TGCGCCATCAGTGAGACCAATACAGGGGAAGGCTATGGAACTAATGAAGAACTGTTTTTT. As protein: CAISETNTGEGYGTNEELFF.

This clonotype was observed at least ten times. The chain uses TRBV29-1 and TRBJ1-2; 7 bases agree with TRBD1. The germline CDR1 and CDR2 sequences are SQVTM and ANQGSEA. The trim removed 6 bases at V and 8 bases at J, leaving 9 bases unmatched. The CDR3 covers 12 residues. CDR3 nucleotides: TGCAGCGTACCGACAGGGAAGCAAGGCTACACCTTC. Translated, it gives CSVPTGKQGYTF.